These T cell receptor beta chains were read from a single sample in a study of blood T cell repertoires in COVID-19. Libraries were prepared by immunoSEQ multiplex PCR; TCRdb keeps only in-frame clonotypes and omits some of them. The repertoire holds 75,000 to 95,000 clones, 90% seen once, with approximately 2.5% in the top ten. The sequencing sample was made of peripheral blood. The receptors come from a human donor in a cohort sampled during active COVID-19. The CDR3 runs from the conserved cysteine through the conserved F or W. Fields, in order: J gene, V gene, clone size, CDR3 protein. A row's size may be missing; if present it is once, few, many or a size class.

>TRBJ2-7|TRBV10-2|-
CASSGHRDINSYEQYF
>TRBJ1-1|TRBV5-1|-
CASSLADSLERTEAFF
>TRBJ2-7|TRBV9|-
CASSTGSGAYEQYF
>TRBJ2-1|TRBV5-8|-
CASSSGEPISYNEQFF
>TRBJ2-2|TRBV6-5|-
CASSYQSGELFF
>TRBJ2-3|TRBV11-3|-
CASSLVGGGLDTQYF
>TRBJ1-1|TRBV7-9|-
CASSFGTGGTEAFF
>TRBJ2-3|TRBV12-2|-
CVVRGRTDTQYF
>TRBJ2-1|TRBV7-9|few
CASSLGSEQFF
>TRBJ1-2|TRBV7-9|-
CASSLAQRWQGMNGYTF
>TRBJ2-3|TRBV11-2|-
CASSPGVLAGTDTQYF
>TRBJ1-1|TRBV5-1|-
CASSFQVDTEAFF
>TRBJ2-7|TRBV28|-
CASSGDRVNYEQYF
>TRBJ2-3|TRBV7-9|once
CASSFTGVGTDTQYF
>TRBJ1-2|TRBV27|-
CASSFGGGDYGYTF
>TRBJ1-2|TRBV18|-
CASSPEPGSNYGYTF
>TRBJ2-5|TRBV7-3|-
CASSSGLAGMETQYF
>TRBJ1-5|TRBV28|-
CASSLPGQRGYSNQPQHF
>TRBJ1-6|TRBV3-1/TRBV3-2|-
CASSTGARTPLHF
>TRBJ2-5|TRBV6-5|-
CASRISGGGRETQYF
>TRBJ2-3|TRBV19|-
CASSVEQGEITDTQYF
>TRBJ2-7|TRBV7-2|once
CASSSTSGRAGEQYF
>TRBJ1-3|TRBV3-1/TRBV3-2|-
CASSLWTGSGNTIYF
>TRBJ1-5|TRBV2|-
CASSTGGVGNQPQHF
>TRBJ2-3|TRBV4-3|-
CASSRTGGEADTQYF
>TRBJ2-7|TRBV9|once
CASSFGVSSGGEQYF
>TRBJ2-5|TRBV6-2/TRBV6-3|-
CASSYSTRGRGAAQYF
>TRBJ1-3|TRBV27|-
CASSRSYSGNTIYF
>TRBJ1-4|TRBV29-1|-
CSVESPAQGTTNEKLFF
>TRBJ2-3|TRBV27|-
CASSRFTYTDTQYF
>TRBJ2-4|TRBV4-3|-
CASSLEALGTKNIQYF